This TCR beta chain was identified during a study of cytomegalovirus exposure and HLA in healthy donors. PCR amplification relied on 60 Vbeta primers (plus 13 Jbeta primers). Clones were sequenced by immunoSEQ multiplex PCR, and TCRdb holds only the in-frame ones, with some missing. The profile covers 150,000 to 200,000 clones, with about 70% appearing a single time and around 1.9% taken by the ten largest. The CDR3 loop spans 15 amino acids. The germline V gene has CDR1 SGHDN and CDR2 FVKESK. Trimming cost V 5 bases and J 3 bases, with 14 bases left between them. The specimen sequenced was PBMCs. V is TRBV14 and J is TRBJ1-5; possible D gene TRBD1, 5 bases. The clonotype comes from a young woman in good health and CMV-seronegative. CDR3 sequence (DNA): TGTGCCAGCAGCTCCTCCGGGGGACCCAATCAGCCCCAGCATTTT. Amino acid sequence: CASSSSGGPNQPQHF. The full variable domain, completed using reference TRBV14 and TRBJ1-5, is EAGVTQFPSHSVIEKGQTVTLRCDPISGHDNLYWYRRVMGKEIKFLLHFVKESKQDESGMPNNRFLAERTGGTYSTLKVQPAELEDSGVYFCASSSSGGPNQPQHFGDGTRLSIL.